The rows below give T cell receptor beta chains drawn from one sample of a study of T cell repertoires in cytomegalovirus infection. TCRdb re-called the reads through MiXCR, storing one row per CDR3 protein. The table shows some 800,000 distinct CDR3 sequences, with roughly 28% occurring only once. Their target antigens are unknown. The source was cultured CD8+ T cells from PBMCs, collected from culture after CMV antigen stimulation. The receptors originated from a human donor in good health (CMV status not recorded). Some clones in this sample may be carry-over from other donors' samples. Each CDR3 is given with its conserved first and last residue. The D gene is left open where the match is weak. Clone size is stated in some rows and not others, as once, few, many or a class when expanded.

J | size | D | V | DNA | CDR3
TRBJ1-1 | - | - | TRBV19 | TGTGCCAGTAGTATAGATCCCTGGAACACTGAAGCTTTCTTT | CASSIDPWNTEAFF
TRBJ2-5 | - | TRBD2 | TRBV7-3 | TGTGCCAGCAGCCCGGAGGGAGGGGCCTTTCAAGAGACCCAGTACTTC | CASSPEGGAFQETQYF
TRBJ1-4 | - | - | TRBV6-1 | TGTGCCAGCGCCAAACAGGGATGGGCGCCTAATGAAAAACTGTTTTTT | CASAKQGWAPNEKLFF
TRBJ2-4 | few | - | TRBV7-9 | - | CASSFRGRRDLAKNIQYF
TRBJ1-1 | - | TRBD1 | TRBV6-5 | TGTGCCAGCAGGCAGGGGGCGGAGAACACTGAAGCTTTCTTT | CASRQGAENTEAFF
TRBJ2-1 | - | - | TRBV7-2 | TGTGCCAGCAGCTTAACTAGGGCCGATGAGCAGTTCTTC | CASSLTRADEQFF
TRBJ1-2 | - | - | TRBV13 | TGTGCCAGCAGCCTCCGGGGATCGGGTGGCTACACCTTC | CASSLRGSGGYTF
TRBJ1-1 | many | TRBD1 | TRBV7-2 | TGTGCCAGCAGCTACAGGGGAACTGAAGCTTTCTTT | CASSYRGTEAFF
TRBJ2-7 | - | - | TRBV6-1 | TGTGCCAGCAGTGAAGGGACTACCTACGAGCAGTACTTC | CASSEGTTYEQYF
TRBJ2-7 | - | - | TRBV20-1 | TGCAGTGCTGAGGACGGAGGAGGCTACGAGCAGTACTTC | CSAEDGGGYEQYF
TRBJ1-1 | medium-sized | - | TRBV7-9 | TGTGCCAGCAGCTTAGGGGGGACGGATGCTTCCACTGAAGCTTTCTTT | CASSLGGTDASTEAFF
TRBJ1-6 | few | - | TRBV19 | TGTGCCAGTAGTCCGCAGGGATTCGACAATTCACCCCTCCACTTT | CASSPQGFDNSPLHF
TRBJ1-5 | - | TRBD1 | TRBV15 | TGTGCCACCAGCGGAAACAGGGGATCTCAGCCCCAGCATTTT | CATSGNRGSQPQHF
TRBJ2-5 | - | TRBD2 | TRBV4-1 | TGCGCCAGCAGCCAAGAGGAGCGGGGGATTCAAGAGACCCAGTACTTC | CASSQEERGIQETQYF
TRBJ2-7 | - | TRBD1 | TRBV10-3 | TGTGCCATCAGCCCGGGACAGGGCTACGAGCAGTACTTC | CAISPGQGYEQYF
TRBJ1-1 | - | - | TRBV7-8 | TGTGCCAGCAGCTTAGTTCCAGGTAGAGAAGCTTTCTTT | CASSLVPGREAFF
TRBJ1-2 | - | TRBD1 | TRBV12-3/TRBV12-4 | TGTGCCAGCAGCCCGGATCGGGTCAGGGGGCATTATGGCTACACCTTC | CASSPDRVRGHYGYTF
TRBJ1-2 | - | - | TRBV10-3 | TGTGCCATCAGTGAGAGACCTACTAACTATGGCTACACCTTC | CAISERPTNYGYTF
TRBJ2-7 | many | TRBD1 | TRBV7-9 | TGTGCCAGCAGGGGGTTCGGGACAGGGTTATACGAGCAGTACTTC | CASRGFGTGLYEQYF
TRBJ2-7 | - | - | TRBV7-8 | TGTGCCAGCAGCTTAGCTTCTCCCCGGGACGGGGAAAATCGGATCTTC | CASSLASPRDGENRIF
TRBJ2-1 | many | - | TRBV7-2 | TGTGCCAGCAGCTTAAGCGCAGGGAACAATGAGCAGTTCTTC | CASSLSAGNNEQFF
TRBJ1-2 | - | - | TRBV24-1 | TGTGCCACCAGTGACCCCCTTGATGGCTACACCTTC | CATSDPLDGYTF
TRBJ2-7 | few | - | TRBV27 | TGTGCCAGCAGTTTAGCTGCAGGGGGGCCGTACGAGCAGTACTTC | CASSLAAGGPYEQYF
TRBJ2-2 | - | - | TRBV6-5 | TGTGCCAGCAGTTACTTAACCCTCGCGGGGTTGGGGGCATCGAACACCGGGGAGCTGTTTTTT | CASSYLTLAGLGASNTGELFF
TRBJ2-7 | - | TRBD2 | TRBV4-1 | TGCGCCAGCAGCCCAAGCGGGGATTACGAGCAGTACTTC | CASSPSGDYEQYF
TRBJ2-1 | few | - | TRBV7-6 | TGTGCCAGCAGCTCACGGGGGTTGAACAATGAGCAGTTCTTC | CASSSRGLNNEQFF
TRBJ2-3 | - | - | TRBV29-1 | TGCAGCGTTGACGGCTATTTGGTGGGGGATACGCAGTATTTT | CSVDGYLVGDTQYF
TRBJ1-5 | - | TRBD1 | TRBV27 | TGTGCCAGCAGTTTATCGACAGGGAGCCAGCCCCAGCATTTT | CASSLSTGSQPQHF
TRBJ2-3 | few | - | TRBV2 | TGTGCCAGCCCAGCGCCGCAAACCCTCACAGATACGCAGTATTTT | CASPAPQTLTDTQYF
TRBJ2-1 | - | - | TRBV9 | TGTGCCAGCAGGGGCTCAGGCAATGAGCAGTTCTTC | CASRGSGNEQFF
TRBJ2-7 | many | TRBD1 | TRBV12-3/TRBV12-4 | TGTGCCAGCAGTTCTGGACAGGCGGACGAGCAGTACTTC | CASSSGQADEQYF
TRBJ2-5 | - | TRBD1 | TRBV15 | TGTGCCCCCAGCAGTGGGGACAGCCTCCAAGAGACCCAGTACTTC | CAPSSGDSLQETQYF
TRBJ2-3 | few | - | TRBV28 | TGTGCCAGCAGTTTTGGGGTCACGCAGTATTTT | CASSFGVTQYF
TRBJ1-2 | - | TRBD1 | TRBV6-5 | TGTGCCAGCAGTTCCTGGGACAGTTTTAACTATGGCTACACCTTC | CASSSWDSFNYGYTF
TRBJ1-2 | - | - | TRBV6-1 | TGTGCCAGCAGTGGCCTCAGTGGAGGCTACACCTTC | CASSGLSGGYTF
TRBJ2-1 | many | TRBD2 | TRBV7-6 | TGTGCCAGCAGCTTAGAAGCGGGGGCTAGGAATGAGCAGTTCTTC | CASSLEAGARNEQFF
TRBJ1-2 | - | - | TRBV12-3/TRBV12-4 | TGTGCCAGCAGTTCTCTCCTAGAGGAGGGGGGCTACACCTTC | CASSSLLEEGGYTF
TRBJ2-7 | few | - | TRBV10-3 | TGTGCCATCCATGTAGGAGGCCACAAGGACGAGCAGTACTTC | CAIHVGGHKDEQYF
TRBJ2-5 | few | - | TRBV7-9 | TGTGCCAGCAGCTTCCCAAGTGTGTTGCAAGAGACCCAGTACTTC | CASSFPSVLQETQYF